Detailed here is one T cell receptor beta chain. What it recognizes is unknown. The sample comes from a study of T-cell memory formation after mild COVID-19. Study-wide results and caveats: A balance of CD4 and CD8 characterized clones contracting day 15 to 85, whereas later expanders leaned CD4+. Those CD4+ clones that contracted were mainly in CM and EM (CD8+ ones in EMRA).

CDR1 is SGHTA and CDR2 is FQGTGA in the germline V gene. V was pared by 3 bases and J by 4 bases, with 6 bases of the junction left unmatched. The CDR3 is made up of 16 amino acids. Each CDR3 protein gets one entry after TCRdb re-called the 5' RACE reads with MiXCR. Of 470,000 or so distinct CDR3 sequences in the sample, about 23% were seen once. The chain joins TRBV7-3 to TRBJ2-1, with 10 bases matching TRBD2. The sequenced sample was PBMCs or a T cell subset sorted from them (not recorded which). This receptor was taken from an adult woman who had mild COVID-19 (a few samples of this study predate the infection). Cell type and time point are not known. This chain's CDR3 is CASSFSGTSVYNEQFF. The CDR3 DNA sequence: TGTGCCAGCAGCTTCTCCGGGACTAGCGTGTACAATGAGCAGTTCTTC. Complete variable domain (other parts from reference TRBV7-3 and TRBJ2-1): GAGVSQTPSNKVTEKGKYVELRCDPISGHTALYWYRQSLGQGPEFLIYFQGTGAADDSGLPNDRFFAVRPEGSVSTLKIQRTERGDSAVYLCASSFSGTSVYNEQFFGPGTRLTVL.